These T cell receptor beta chains were read from a single sample in a study of low-dose radiotherapy and immunotherapy resistance in tumors. MiXCR, run by TCRdb on the reads, gives a single entry per CDR3 protein. Among roughly 52,000 distinct CDR3 sequences listed, around 34% were seen once. This material consisted of PBMCs, taken after low-dose radiotherapy plus immunotherapy. The source of these receptors is a male donor with rectosigmoid adenocarcinoma. Each CDR3 is given with its conserved first and last residue. The D gene is left open where the match is weak. A row's size may be missing; if present it is once, few, many or a size class.

V,D,length,size,J,CDR3,DNA
TRBV7-9,NA,13,many,TRBJ2-7,CASSFPGAYEQYF,TGTGCCAGCAGCTTCCCGGGGGCCTACGAGCAGTACTTC
TRBV5-1,TRBD2,15,many,TRBJ2-3,CASSRLTSGVDTQYF,TGCGCCAGCAGCCGGTTGACTAGCGGGGTGGATACGCAGTATTTT
TRBV29-1,NA,12,once,TRBJ2-3,CSVDVGTDTQYF,TGCAGCGTTGACGTAGGAACCGATACGCAGTATTTT
TRBV2,TRBD2,14,many,TRBJ2-7,CASSRLAGSYEQYF,TGTGCCAGCAGTCGACTAGCGGGGTCCTACGAGCAGTACTTC
TRBV7-9,TRBD1,14,many,TRBJ2-3,CASSPGQGTDTQYF,TGTGCCAGCAGCCCAGGACAGGGCACAGATACGCAGTATTTT
TRBV28,NA,15,many,TRBJ1-1,CASSLDRPEPTEAFF,TGTGCCAGCAGTTTAGATCGCCCAGAGCCCACTGAAGCTTTCTTT
TRBV5-1,NA,13,many,TRBJ2-7,CASSLGQQYEQYF,TGCGCCAGCAGCTTGGGCCAGCAGTACGAGCAGTACTTC
TRBV18,TRBD1,17,many,TRBJ1-6,CASSPGQKSSYNSPLHF,TGTGCCAGCTCACCGGGACAGAAGAGCTCCTATAATTCACCCCTCCACTTT
TRBV11-2,NA,13,NA,TRBJ2-3,CASSLDLRSAQYF,TGTGCCAGCAGCTTAGACCTCAGGAGTGCGCAGTATTTT
TRBV5-6,TRBD1,18,NA,TRBJ2-6,CASSLFGTGGAGANVLTF,TGTGCCAGCAGCTTGTTTGGGACAGGGGGCGCTGGGGCCAACGTCCTGACTTTC
TRBV30,NA,10,many,TRBJ1-2,CAWGQARDTF,TGTGCCTGGGGGCAGGCCCGGGACACCTTC
TRBV11-2,TRBD1,15,many,TRBJ2-2,CASSLGDRRHGELFF,TGTGCCAGCAGCTTAGGGGACAGGCGACACGGGGAGCTGTTTTTT
TRBV19,TRBD1,14,many,TRBJ2-7,CASSIGTGSHEQYF,TGTGCCAGTAGTATTGGGACAGGGAGCCACGAGCAGTACTTC
TRBV12-3/TRBV12-4,NA,15,NA,TRBJ1-5,CASSLTGSDNQPQHF,TGTGCCAGCAGTTTAACAGGATCCGACAATCAGCCCCAGCATTTT
TRBV6-6,NA,15,many,TRBJ2-1,CASSYSWGSDNEQFF,TGTGCCAGCAGTTACTCTTGGGGATCTGACAATGAGCAGTTCTTC
TRBV7-2,TRBD2,16,many,TRBJ2-3,CASSSLGGGSRDTQYF,TGTGCCAGCAGCTCGCTCGGGGGGGGGTCCAGAGATACGCAGTATTTT
TRBV3-1,NA,14,NA,TRBJ2-5,CASSQAGAGETQYF,TGTGCCAGCAGCCAAGCGGGGGCCGGGGAGACCCAGTACTTC
TRBV7-2,NA,17,many,TRBJ2-3,CASSYPFRTGRADTQYF,TGTGCCAGCAGCTACCCTTTTCGGACAGGGAGGGCAGATACGCAGTATTTT
TRBV5-1,NA,17,many,TRBJ1-6,CASARQESSSYNSPLHF,TGCGCCAGCGCCCGACAGGAGAGTAGCTCCTATAATTCACCCCTCCACTTT
TRBV7-2,TRBD2,17,many,TRBJ2-2,CASSLLIAGVGTGELFF,TGTGCCAGCAGCTTATTAATAGCGGGAGTTGGCACCGGGGAGCTGTTTTTT